One and the same sample provided the 32 T cell receptor beta chains below, sequenced in a study of beta chain features in type 1 diabetes (dated by TCRdb to between 2017 and 2018). Results the study describes overall, beyond this receptor: In all four CD4+ subsets, TCRB CDR3 length was moderately but significantly shorter in type 1 diabetes patients.

Receptor libraries were prepared by the immunoSEQ multiplex PCR assay. All of the isolated RNA was reverse transcribed with the High Capacity cDNA Reverse Transcription Kit, so expressed TCRB transcripts were sequenced. TCRdb took over this immuneACCESS table, retaining in-frame rearrangements with V and J assigned. Such tables are incomplete; in checked studies, under half of the missing clones stem from an unresolved V gene, and the remainder is unexplained. The sample table shows 600,000 to 750,000 clones, and roughly an eighth are seen once. The ten largest account for about 0.11% of the sample. Antigen specificity for these receptors is unknown. Sequenced sample: naive CD4+ T cells from blood. In light of the paper, this sample's cell subset or site label describes: true naive CD4+ T cells. These receptors were taken from a man between 25 and 39 years old with type 1 diabetes.

The rearrangement links TRBV7-2 to TRBJ2-7; perhaps TRBD1 as D (6 bases). Looked up from germline, CDR1 is SGHTA and CDR2 is FQGNSA. Trimming removed 8 bases at V and 2 bases at J, with 10 bases between. The CDR3 is 12 amino acids. In DNA form, the CDR3 reads TGTGCCAGCGGCAGGGGAACCTACGAGCAGTACTTC. It codes for CASGRGTYEQYF. The full variable domain, rest sourced from reference TRBV7-2 and TRBJ2-7, is GAGVSQSPSNKVTEKGKDVELRCDPISGHTALYWYRQSLGQGLEFLIYFQGNSAPDKSGLPSDRFSAERTGGSVSTLTIQRTQQEDSAVYLCASGRGTYEQYFGPGTRLTVT.

The chain is built from TRBV6-6 and TRBJ1-4; 10 bases align to TRBD1. V gave up 5 bases and J gave up 3 bases; unmatched junction bases: 3. Germline CDR1 is MNHNY and CDR2 is SVGAGI (reference sequence). This CDR3 is 15 amino acids long. In DNA, the CDR3 is TGTGCCAGCAGTCGGGGGACAGGGGCTAATGAAAAACTGTTTTTT. Translation: CASSRGTGANEKLFF.

The chain joins TRBV15 to TRBJ1-5; 7 positions match TRBD1. The CDR3 spans 14 residues. Germline values: CDR1 LNHNV, CDR2 YYDKDF (reference sequence). V lost 6 bases to trimming and J lost 2 bases; unmatched junction nucleotides: 4. CDR3 amino acids: CATRQGYGNQPQHF. The CDR3 DNA reads as TGTGCCACCAGACAGGGGTACGGCAATCAGCCCCAGCATTTT.

This clone was observed a few times. The genes are TRBV6-6 and TRBJ2-1, with TRBD1 matching 7 bases. The junction had 4 bases not matched to a gene; V was cut back by 6 bases and J by 8 bases. This CDR3 has 12 amino acids. Germline CDR1 MNHNY, CDR2 SVGAGI (reference sequence). The CDR3, as DNA: TGTGCCAGCAGAGGGGACAGCCATGAGCAGTTCTTC. This gives the protein CASRGDSHEQFF.

This chain joins TRBV5-4 and TRBJ2-5; 8 bases are a match to TRBD1. CDR1 SGHNT and CDR2 YYREEE come from the germline V gene (reference sequence). The length of the CDR3 is 16 residues. Trimming took 4 bases from V and 5 from J; bases not matched to a gene: 13. In DNA form, the CDR3 reads TGTGCCAGCAGCCTATCCCAGACAGGGGTGAGGGAGACCCAGTACTTC. Translation: CASSLSQTGVRETQYF.

This chain links TRBV29-1 with TRBJ1-3; a weak D match, TRBD1 (5 bases). V lost 5 bases and J lost 0, with 11 bases in between. The germline V gene encodes CDR1 SQVTM and CDR2 ANQGSEA. The CDR3 is made up of 14 amino acids. CDR3 protein: CSVRDFNSGNTIYF. The DNA for the CDR3 is TGCAGCGTTAGGGACTTTAACTCTGGAAACACCATATATTTT.

This clone has just a few counts. The chain uses TRBV19 and TRBJ1-2; 9 bases are shared with TRBD1. J was trimmed by 4 bases and V by 6 bases; bases with no gene match: 15. Per the germline V gene, CDR1 is LNHDA and CDR2 is SQIVND (reference sequence). The CDR3 has 17 residues. The CDR3 region has the DNA TGTGCCAGTAGCCGCACTACGGGACAGGGACCTTCCTATGGCTACACCTTC. It is translated as CASSRTTGQGPSYGYTF.

This rearrangement joins TRBV7-3 to TRBJ2-1, with TRBD1 identical over 7 bases. V shed 5 bases and J 3 bases; nucleotides not matched to a gene: 7. This CDR3 comprises 15 residues. CDR1 is SGHTA and CDR2 is FQGTGA in the germline V gene. CDR3 sequence reads: CASSPQGGYYNEQFF. As DNA, the CDR3 is TGTGCCAGCAGCCCCCAAGGGGGCTACTACAATGAGCAGTTCTTC.

The table lists this clone with a few counts. V and J are TRBV6-5 and TRBJ2-7; D is possibly TRBD1 (5 bases). The V gene lost 7 bases and the J gene lost 2 bases, with 15 bases spanning the gap. There are 14 residues in the CDR3. From germline, CDR1 is MNHEY and CDR2 SVGAGI. This CDR3 is CASTLGQGPYEQYF. CDR3 bases: TGTGCCAGCACCCTCGGGCAGGGTCCCTACGAGCAGTACTTC.

This clone came up a few times. The chain couples TRBV2 to TRBJ1-6; tentative D call: TRBD1 (5 bases). V lost 4 bases to trimming and J lost 4 bases, with 8 bases between them. Germline V gene data show CDR1 as SNHLY and CDR2 as FYNNEI. The CDR3 is 14 amino acids. This CDR3 reads CASSGQLYNSPLHF. As DNA, the CDR3 is TGTGCCAGCAGTGGACAGTTATATAATTCACCCCTCCACTTT.

In this sample, this clone turned up a few times. CDR3 in amino acids: CASRAGVAYTF. The DNA for the CDR3 is TGTGCCAGCAGGGCCGGAGTGGCCTACACCTTC. The genes are TRBV25-1 and TRBJ1-2; no firm D call. Germline CDR1 and CDR2: MGHDK and SYGVNS. The V and J ends lost 6 bases and 10 bases respectively, with 12 bases between them. The CDR3 extends over 11 amino acids.

V is TRBV7-2 and J is TRBJ1-5; 8 nucleotides agree with TRBD1. There are 13 residues in the CDR3. The junction had 12 bases not matched to a gene; V was cut back by 5 bases and J by 15 bases. Per the germline V gene, CDR1 is SGHTA and CDR2 is FQGNSA. CDR3 loop: CASSPGQGSTLHF. As DNA, the CDR3 is TGTGCCAGCAGCCCAGGACAGGGCTCCACTCTGCATTTT.

V gene TRBV18 combines with J gene TRBJ2-5; weak D call: TRBD2 (5 bases). Germline CDR1 KGHSH, CDR2 LQKENI. Trimming took 1 base from V and 7 from J, leaving 16 bases between them. The length of the CDR3 is 15 residues. CDR3 DNA sequence: TGTGCCAGCTCACCACGGAGGACGGCGAGGAGGACCCAGTACTTC. Its protein is CASSPRRTARRTQYF. The whole variable domain, filled in from reference TRBV18 and TRBJ2-5, reads NAGVMQNPRHLVRRRGQEARLRCSPMKGHSHVYWYRQLPEEGLKFMVYLQKENIIDESGMPKERFSAEFPKEGPSILRIQQVVRGDSAAYFCASSPRRTARRTQYFGPGTRLLVL.

This clone showed up just a few times. V and J are TRBV5-5 and TRBJ2-5; tentatively, D is TRBD2 (6 bases). The CDR3 is 14 residues long. The V gene lost 0 bases and the J gene lost 2 bases, with 8 bases spanning the gap. Germline loops: CDR1 SGHKS, CDR2 YYEKEE (reference sequence). CDR3 bases: TGTGCCAGCAGCTTGGATGCGGGGCAAGAGACCCAGTACTTC. This sequence encodes CASSLDAGQETQYF.

This clone was detected a few times. This chain joins TRBV7-9 and TRBJ2-4; perhaps TRBD2 as D (5 bases). The V end was cut by 0 bases, the J end by 7 bases, with 13 bases between. CDR1 and CDR2 from the germline V gene are SEHNR and FQNEAQ (reference sequence). The CDR3 is 15 amino acids. The CDR3 DNA sequence: TGTGCCAGCAGCTTAGCGCGTACGGGAACGAACATTCAGTACTTC. Translating it yields CASSLARTGTNIQYF. The full variable domain, in which reference TRBV7-9 and TRBJ2-4 provide the parts outside the CDR3, is DTGVSQNPRHKITKRGQNVTFRCDPISEHNRLYWYRQTLGQGPEFLTYFQNEAQLEKSRLLSDRFSAERPKGSFSTLEIQRTEQGDSAMYLCASSLARTGTNIQYFGAGTRLSVL.

This clone was detected only a few times. The V gene is TRBV6-5, the J gene TRBJ2-1; D is perhaps TRBD2 (6 bases). Germline V gene data show CDR1 as MNHEY and CDR2 as SVGAGI. The CDR3 is 15 amino acids. Between the trimmed V and J ends, which lost 4 bases and 12 bases, there was a span of 22 bases. CDR3 DNA: TGTGCCAGCAGTTCCCAATCAACCTCGGGACTGGGGCAGTTCTTC. It encodes CASSSQSTSGLGQFF.

The rearrangement uses TRBV11-3 and TRBJ1-2; D remains unclear. The V end lost 0 bases, the J end lost 8 bases, and 19 bases lay between the germline ends. CDR1 and CDR2 (germline): SGHNT, YENEEA. The CDR3 has 16 residues. The CDR3 bases are TGTGCCAGCAGCTTAGATTCGATTCCAGGCCTTGGCGGCTACACCTTC. This translates into CASSLDSIPGLGGYTF.

The chain combines TRBV5-1 with TRBJ1-1, with TRBD1 matching 9 bases. This CDR3 spans 12 amino acids. Per the germline V gene, CDR1 is SGHRS and CDR2 is YFSETQ. The junction had 3 bases not matched to a gene; V was cut back by 3 bases and J by 9 bases. DNA of the CDR3: TGCGCCAGCAGCTCGGGACAGGGAAAAGCTTTCTTT. Translation gives CASSSGQGKAFF. The entire variable domain, with the rest obtained from reference TRBV5-1 and TRBJ1-1, is as follows: KAGVTQTPRYLIKTRGQQVTLSCSPISGHRSVSWYQQTPGQGLQFLFEYFSETQRNKGNFPGRFSGRQFSNSRSEMNVSTLELGDSALYLCASSSGQGKAFFGQGTRLTVV.

The V and J genes are TRBV4-2 and TRBJ2-2; D gene ambiguous. V shed 1 base and J shed 6 bases, with 12 bases lying between them. The V gene's germline CDR1 is LGHNA and CDR2 YNFKEQ. The CDR3 loop spans 15 amino acids. The CDR3 spells CASSQGTVDSGELFF. The CDR3 nucleotides are TGTGCCAGCAGCCAAGGGACGGTAGATTCCGGGGAGCTGTTTTTT.

This clone came up a few times. The V and J genes are TRBV30 and TRBJ2-3; D not resolved. The CDR3 is 16 amino acids. The germline V gene encodes CDR1 GTSNPN and CDR2 SVGIG (reference sequence). V lost 3 bases and J lost 2, with 18 bases in between. The CDR3 reads CAWSAALGVTTDTQYF. CDR3 nucleotides: TGTGCCTGGAGCGCGGCTCTCGGTGTTACCACAGATACGCAGTATTTT.

This chain links TRBV7-2 with TRBJ2-3; TRBD1 matches 12 bases. Per the germline V gene, CDR1 is SGHTA and CDR2 is FQGNSA. After removal of 5 bases from V and 6 bases from J, the junction contained 6 bases not matched to a gene. This CDR3 has 15 amino acids. The CDR3, as DNA: TGTGCCAGCAGCCCAAGAGGGACAGGGGGCGATACGCAGTATTTT. It specifies CASSPRGTGGDTQYF.

This clone was observed a handful of times. V and J are TRBV28 and TRBJ2-7; D is perhaps TRBD2 (7 bases). The CDR3 is 14 residues long. Trimming pared 3 bases from V and 7 bases from J, leaving 16 bases between. CDR1 and CDR2 (germline): MDHEN, SYDVKM. The CDR3 loop is CASSFGGQLGEQYF. CDR3 DNA sequence: TGTGCCAGCAGTTTCGGGGGGCAACTAGGGGAGCAGTACTTC.

The table lists this clone with a few counts. The chain uses TRBV7-2 and TRBJ2-1; TRBD1 aligns across 7 bases. J lost 0 bases, V lost 1 base, and 6 bases had no gene match. This CDR3 is built from 17 residues. From germline, CDR1 is SGHTA and CDR2 FQGNSA. The CDR3 is CASSLVPTGDSYNEQFF. CDR3 DNA: TGTGCCAGCAGCTTAGTCCCTACAGGGGACTCCTACAATGAGCAGTTCTTC.

This clone has only a few counts. The chain couples TRBV9 to TRBJ1-6; D unresolved. Deletions cut 0 bases from V and 6 bases from J, with 10 bases between. CDR3 length: 15 residues. Germline V gives CDR1 SGDLS, CDR2 YYNGEE. The CDR3 protein is CASSVEAAINSPLHF. Here the CDR3 DNA reads TGTGCCAGCAGCGTAGAAGCTGCGATTAATTCACCCCTCCACTTT.

The chain couples TRBV29-1 to TRBJ2-7, with 7 positions matching TRBD1. In germline, CDR1 is SQVTM, CDR2 ANQGSEA. This CDR3 has 13 amino acids. With 5 bases clipped from V and 0 bases from J, the junction kept 4 bases outside the gene matches. The CDR3 DNA reads TGCAGCGTTCGACAGGGCAACTCCTACGAGCAGTACTTC. This encodes CSVRQGNSYEQYF.

The chain recombines TRBV7-2 with TRBJ1-2; D call uncertain. Germline assignment: CDR1 SGHTA and CDR2 FQGNSA. Trimming pared 4 bases from V and 4 bases from J, leaving 4 bases between. The CDR3 sequence is 11 residues long. CDR3 coding DNA: TGTGCCAGCAGCTATTTCTATGGCTACACCTTC. This sequence encodes CASSYFYGYTF.

This clone was seen a few times. This chain uses TRBV6-1 with TRBJ2-3; D possibly matches TRBD1 or TRBD2 (6 bases each). The CDR3 is made up of 15 amino acids. Between the trimmed V and J ends, which lost 11 bases and 4 bases, there was a span of 22 bases. Germline V lookup: CDR1 MNHNS, CDR2 SASEGT. The CDR3 region is CAHERGGLSPDTQYF. CDR3 DNA sequence: TGTGCCCACGAGCGAGGGGGGCTTTCGCCAGATACGCAGTATTTT.

Note on this clone: Within the sample, other DNA sequences also encode this same CDR3. The genes are TRBV7-2 and TRBJ2-7, with 7 bases fitting TRBD1. V lost 4 bases and J lost 2; bases outside the gene matches: 5. Germline V gives CDR1 SGHTA, CDR2 FQGNSA. The CDR3 contains 14 residues. CDR3 in DNA: TGTGCCAGCAGCTCGCGACAGGGCCCCTACGAGCAGTACTTC. Residues: CASSSRQGPYEQYF.

The chain employs TRBV18 and TRBJ2-7; perhaps TRBD1 as D (6 bases). Trimming pared 4 bases from V and 2 bases from J, leaving 9 bases between. CDR3 size: 13 residues. CDR1 and CDR2 (germline): KGHSH, LQKENI. Here the CDR3 DNA reads TGTGCCAGCTCACTCCAGGGGACCTACGAGCAGTACTTC. This translates into CASSLQGTYEQYF.

This clone came up a few times. The J gene is TRBJ1-1, the V gene TRBV5-1; D gene unclear. Germline values: CDR1 SGHRS, CDR2 YFSETQ. The CDR3 spans 16 residues. Trimming shortened V by 3 bases and J by 1 base, and 16 bases separated the two germline ends. The CDR3 region has the DNA TGCGCCAGCAGCTGGGCCCAAATAAGCGGGAACACTGAAGCTTTCTTT. Its translation is CASSWAQISGNTEAFF.

The genes are TRBV4-2 and TRBJ2-5; TRBD2 agrees at 8 bases. The CDR3 covers 18 residues. Germline lookup yields CDR1 LGHNA and CDR2 YNFKEQ. V was clipped by 1 base and J by 3 bases; unmatched bases: 13. The CDR3 loop is CASSQGGGGRPVKETQYF. The DNA of the CDR3 is TGTGCCAGCAGCCAAGGGGGCGGGGGGCGACCCGTGAAAGAGACCCAGTACTTC.

V gene TRBV10-2 combines with J gene TRBJ2-5; no definite D call. The CDR3 is 12 amino acids. With 4 bases removed from V and 2 bases from J, the gap between germline ends came to 5 bases. Germline assignment: CDR1 WSHSY and CDR2 SAAADI. CDR3 DNA sequence: TGCGCCAGCAGTGGAACACAAGAGACCCAGTACTTC. Protein product: CASSGTQETQYF.